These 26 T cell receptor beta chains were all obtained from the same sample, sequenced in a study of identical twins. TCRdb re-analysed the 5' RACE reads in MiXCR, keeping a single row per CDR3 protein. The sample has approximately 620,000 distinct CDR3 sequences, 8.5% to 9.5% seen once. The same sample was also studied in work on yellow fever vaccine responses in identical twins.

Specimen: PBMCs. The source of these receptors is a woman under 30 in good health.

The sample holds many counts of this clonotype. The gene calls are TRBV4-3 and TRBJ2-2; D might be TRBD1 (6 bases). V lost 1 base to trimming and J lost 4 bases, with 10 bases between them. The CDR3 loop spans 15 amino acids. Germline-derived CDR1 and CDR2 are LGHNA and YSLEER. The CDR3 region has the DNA TGCGCCAGCAGCCAAGGGGGGCTTGGCACCGGGGAGCTGTTTTTT. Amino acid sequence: CASSQGGLGTGELFF.

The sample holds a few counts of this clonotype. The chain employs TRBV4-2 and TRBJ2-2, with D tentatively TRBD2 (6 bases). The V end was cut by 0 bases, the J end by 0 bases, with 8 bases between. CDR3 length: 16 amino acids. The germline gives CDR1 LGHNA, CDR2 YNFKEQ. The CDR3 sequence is CASSQETSSNTGELFF. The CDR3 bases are TGTGCCAGCAGCCAAGAAACTAGCTCGAACACCGGGGAGCTGTTTTTT.

The CDR3 DNA reads as TGTGCCAGCAGCGCGGACCCTGAGTACACTGAAGCTTTCTTT. Translation: CASSADPEYTEAFF. This sequence joins TRBV27 and TRBJ1-1; no firm D call. Germline CDR1 is MNHEY and CDR2 is SMNVEV (reference sequence). Trimming left V 6 bases short and J 3 bases short, with 14 bases between. The CDR3 covers 14 residues.

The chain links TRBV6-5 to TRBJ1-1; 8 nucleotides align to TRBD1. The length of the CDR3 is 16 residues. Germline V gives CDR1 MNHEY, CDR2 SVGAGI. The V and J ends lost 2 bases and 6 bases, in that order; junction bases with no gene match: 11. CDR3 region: CASSYQDRDLYSEAFF. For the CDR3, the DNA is TGTGCCAGCAGTTACCAGGACAGGGACCTTTATTCTGAAGCTTTCTTT.

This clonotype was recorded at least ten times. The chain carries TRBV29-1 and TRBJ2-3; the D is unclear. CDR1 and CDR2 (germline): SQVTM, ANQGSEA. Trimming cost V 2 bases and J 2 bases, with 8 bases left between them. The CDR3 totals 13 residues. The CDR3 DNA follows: TGCAGCGTTGAACTAACTACCACAGATACGCAGTATTTT. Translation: CSVELTTTDTQYF.

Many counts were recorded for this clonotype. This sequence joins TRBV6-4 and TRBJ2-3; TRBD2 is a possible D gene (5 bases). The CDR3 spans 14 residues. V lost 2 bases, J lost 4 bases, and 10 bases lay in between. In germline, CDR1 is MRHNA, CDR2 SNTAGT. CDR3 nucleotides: TGTGCCAGCAGTGACGGAACTAGTGCAGATACGCAGTATTTT. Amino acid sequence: CASSDGTSADTQYF.

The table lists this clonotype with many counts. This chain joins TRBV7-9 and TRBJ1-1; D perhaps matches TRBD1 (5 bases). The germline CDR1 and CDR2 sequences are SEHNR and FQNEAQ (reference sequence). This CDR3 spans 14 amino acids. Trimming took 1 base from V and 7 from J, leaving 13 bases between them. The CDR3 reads CASSLVGAEIEAFF. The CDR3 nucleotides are TGTGCCAGCAGCTTAGTAGGGGCGGAGATTGAAGCTTTCTTT. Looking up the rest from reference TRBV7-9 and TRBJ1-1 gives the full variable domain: DTGVSQNPRHKITKRGQNVTFRCDPISEHNRLYWYRQTLGQGPEFLTYFQNEAQLEKSRLLSDRFSAERPKGSFSTLEIQRTEQGDSAMYLCASSLVGAEIEAFFGQGTRLTVV.

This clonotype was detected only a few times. CDR3 sequence reads: CASRRDIGVYEQYF. CDR3 nucleotides: TGTGCCAGCAGGCGGGACATCGGAGTCTACGAGCAGTACTTC. This chain connects TRBV2 to TRBJ2-7, with D perhaps being TRBD1 or TRBD2 (6 bases each). V was shortened by 6 bases and J by 3 bases, with 15 bases between the two germline ends. The CDR3 sequence is 14 residues long. Germline V lookup: CDR1 SNHLY, CDR2 FYNNEI. The entire variable domain, with the rest obtained from reference TRBV2 and TRBJ2-7, is as follows: EPEVTQTPSHQVTQMGQEVILRCVPISNHLYFYWYRQILGQKVEFLVSFYNNEISEKSEIFDDQFSVERPDGSNFTLKIRSTKLEDSAMYFCASRRDIGVYEQYFGPGTRLTVT.

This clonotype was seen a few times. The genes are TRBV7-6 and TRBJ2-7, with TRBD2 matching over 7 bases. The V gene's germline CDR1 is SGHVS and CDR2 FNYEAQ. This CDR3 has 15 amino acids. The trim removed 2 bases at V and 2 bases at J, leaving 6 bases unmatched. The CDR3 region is CASSLMGGDPYEQYF. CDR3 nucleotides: TGTGCCAGCAGCTTAATGGGGGGGGACCCCTACGAGCAGTACTTC.

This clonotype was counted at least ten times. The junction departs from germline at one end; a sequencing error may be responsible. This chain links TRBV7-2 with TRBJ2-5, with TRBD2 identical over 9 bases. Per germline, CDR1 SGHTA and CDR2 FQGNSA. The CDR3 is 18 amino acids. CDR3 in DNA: TGTGCCAGCAGTTTACCGGCTCGGACTAGCGATCCCCAAGGGACCCAGTACTTC. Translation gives CASSLPARTSDPQGTQYF.

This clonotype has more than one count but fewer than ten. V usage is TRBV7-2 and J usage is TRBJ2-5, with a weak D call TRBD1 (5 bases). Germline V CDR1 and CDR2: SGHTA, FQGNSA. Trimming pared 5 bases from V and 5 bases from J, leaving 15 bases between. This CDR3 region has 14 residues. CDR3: CASSPGSTVETQYF. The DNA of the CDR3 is TGTGCCAGCAGCCCAGGGTCGACTGTCGAGACCCAGTACTTC. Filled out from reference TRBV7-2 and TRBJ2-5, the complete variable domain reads GAGVSQSPSNKVTEKGKDVELRCDPISGHTALYWYRQSLGQGLEFLIYFQGNSAPDKSGLPSDRFSAERTGGSVSTLTIQRTQQEDSAVYLCASSPGSTVETQYFGPGTRLLVL.

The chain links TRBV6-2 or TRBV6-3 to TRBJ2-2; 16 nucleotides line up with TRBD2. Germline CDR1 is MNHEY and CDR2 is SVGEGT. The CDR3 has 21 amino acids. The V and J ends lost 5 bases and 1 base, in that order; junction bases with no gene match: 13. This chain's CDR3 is CASSRIPGLAGGIQNTGELFF. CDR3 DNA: TGTGCCAGCAGTCGTATTCCGGGACTAGCGGGAGGGATACAGAACACCGGGGAGCTGTTTTTT.

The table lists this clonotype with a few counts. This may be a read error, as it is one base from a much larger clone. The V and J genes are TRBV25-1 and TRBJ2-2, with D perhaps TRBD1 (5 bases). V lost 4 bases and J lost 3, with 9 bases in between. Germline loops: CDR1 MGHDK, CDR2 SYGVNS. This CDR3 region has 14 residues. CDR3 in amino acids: CASSVGRDTGELFF. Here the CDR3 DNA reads TGTGCCAGCAGTGTAGGCAGGGACACCGGGGAGCTGTTTTTT.

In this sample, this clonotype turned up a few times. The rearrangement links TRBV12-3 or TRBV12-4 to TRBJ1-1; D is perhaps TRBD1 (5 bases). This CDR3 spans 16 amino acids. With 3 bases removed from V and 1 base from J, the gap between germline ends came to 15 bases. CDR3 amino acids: CASSLGLGGGNTEAFF. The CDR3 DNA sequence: TGTGCCAGCAGTTTGGGCCTCGGCGGGGGGAACACTGAAGCTTTCTTT.

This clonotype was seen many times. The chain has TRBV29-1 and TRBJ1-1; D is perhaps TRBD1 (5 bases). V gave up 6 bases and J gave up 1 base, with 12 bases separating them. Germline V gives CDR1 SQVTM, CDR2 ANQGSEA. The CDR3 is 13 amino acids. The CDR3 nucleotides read TGCAGCGTCTGGGGCATCGAGAACACTGAAGCTTTCTTT. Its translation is CSVWGIENTEAFF.

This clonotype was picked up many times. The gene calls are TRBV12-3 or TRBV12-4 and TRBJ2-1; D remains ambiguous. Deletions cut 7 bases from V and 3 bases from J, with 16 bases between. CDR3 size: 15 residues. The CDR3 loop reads CASTDGPSVYNEQFF. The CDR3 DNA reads TGTGCCAGCACCGACGGGCCCTCCGTCTACAATGAGCAGTTCTTC.

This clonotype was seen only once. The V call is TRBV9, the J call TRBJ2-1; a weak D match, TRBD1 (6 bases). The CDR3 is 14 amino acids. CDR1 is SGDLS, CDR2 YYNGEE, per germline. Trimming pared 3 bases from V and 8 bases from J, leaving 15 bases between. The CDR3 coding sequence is TGTGCCAGCAGCGCGAGGGGGTTTATGGATGAGCAGTTCTTC. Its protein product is CASSARGFMDEQFF.

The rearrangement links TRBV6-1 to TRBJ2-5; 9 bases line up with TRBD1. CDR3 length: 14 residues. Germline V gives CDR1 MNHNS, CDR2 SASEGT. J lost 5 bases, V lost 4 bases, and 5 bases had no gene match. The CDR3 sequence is CASSAQGAEETQYF. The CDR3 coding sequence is TGTGCCAGCAGTGCACAGGGGGCGGAGGAGACCCAGTACTTC.

CDR3: CSATGTTGTGLETQYF. For the CDR3, the DNA is TGCAGTGCCACAGGGACGACCGGGACAGGATTAGAGACCCAGTACTTC. The chain employs TRBV20-1 and TRBJ2-5; 8 positions match TRBD1. The ends lost 6 bases at V and 4 bases at J; junction bases unmatched: 16. The CDR3 loop spans 16 amino acids. Germline V gene sequence: CDR1 DFQATT, CDR2 SNEGSKA (reference sequence).

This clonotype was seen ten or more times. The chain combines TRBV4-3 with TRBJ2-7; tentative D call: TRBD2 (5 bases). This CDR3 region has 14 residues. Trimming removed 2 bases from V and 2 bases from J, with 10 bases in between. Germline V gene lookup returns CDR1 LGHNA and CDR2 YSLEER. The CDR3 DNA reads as TGCGCCAGCAGCCAAAGACGAGGGCCCTACGAGCAGTACTTC. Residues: CASSQRRGPYEQYF.

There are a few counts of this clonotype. The CDR3 reads CASSELDYGYTF. The CDR3 coding sequence is TGTGCCAGCAGTGAATTAGACTATGGCTACACCTTC. This rearrangement joins TRBV2 to TRBJ1-2; D unresolved. The germline gives CDR1 SNHLY, CDR2 FYNNEI. The germline V and J ends were trimmed by 2 bases and 3 bases, with 4 bases remaining between them. The length of the CDR3 is 12 residues.

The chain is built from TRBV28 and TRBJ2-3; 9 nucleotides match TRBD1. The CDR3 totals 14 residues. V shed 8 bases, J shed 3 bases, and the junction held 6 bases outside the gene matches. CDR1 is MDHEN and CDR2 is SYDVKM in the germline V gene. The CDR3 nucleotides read TGTGCCAGCGAAGACAGGGGGACGACAGATACGCAGTATTTT. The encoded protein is CASEDRGTTDTQYF.

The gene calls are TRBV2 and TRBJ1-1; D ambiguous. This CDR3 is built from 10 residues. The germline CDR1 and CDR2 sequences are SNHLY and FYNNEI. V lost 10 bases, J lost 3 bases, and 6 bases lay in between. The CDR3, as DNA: TGTGCCACCTATTACACTGAAGCTTTCTTT. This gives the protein CATYYTEAFF.

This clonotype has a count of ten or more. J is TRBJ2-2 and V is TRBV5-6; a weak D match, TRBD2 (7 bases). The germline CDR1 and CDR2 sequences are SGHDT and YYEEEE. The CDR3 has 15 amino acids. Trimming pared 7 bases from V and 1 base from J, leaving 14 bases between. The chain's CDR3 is CASLGGGKNTGELFF. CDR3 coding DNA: TGTGCCAGCCTAGGGGGGGGGAAGAACACCGGGGAGCTGTTTTTT.

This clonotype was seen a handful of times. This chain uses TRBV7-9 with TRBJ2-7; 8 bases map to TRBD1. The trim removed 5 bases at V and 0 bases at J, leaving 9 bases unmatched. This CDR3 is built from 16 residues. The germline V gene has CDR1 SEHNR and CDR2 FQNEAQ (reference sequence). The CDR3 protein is CASSTSDRGSSYEQYF. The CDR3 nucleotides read TGTGCCAGCAGCACTTCTGACAGGGGAAGCTCCTACGAGCAGTACTTC. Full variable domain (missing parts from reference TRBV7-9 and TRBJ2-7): DTGVSQNPRHKITKRGQNVTFRCDPISEHNRLYWYRQTLGQGPEFLTYFQNEAQLEKSRLLSDRFSAERPKGSFSTLEIQRTEQGDSAMYLCASSTSDRGSSYEQYFGPGTRLTVT.

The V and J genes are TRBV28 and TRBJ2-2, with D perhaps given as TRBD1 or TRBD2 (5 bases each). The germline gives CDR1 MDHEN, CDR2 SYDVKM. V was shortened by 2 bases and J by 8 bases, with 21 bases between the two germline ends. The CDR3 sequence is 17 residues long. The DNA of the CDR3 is TGTGCCAGCAGTTTACCCCGAGGGGTTCAGGGTCCAGGGGAGCTGTTTTTT. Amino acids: CASSLPRGVQGPGELFF.